This T cell receptor (beta chain) was recovered during a study of cytomegalovirus exposure and HLA in healthy donors. Study-level points and caveats: Earlier analysis found most TCR beta V segments productive about 87% or about 30% of the time.

About this clone: Its antigen remains unknown.

Looked up from germline, CDR1 is SGHAT and CDR2 is FQNNGV. The CDR3 loop spans 15 amino acids. Trimming stripped 1 base from V and 2 bases from J, with 10 bases between. Researchers ran the PCR with 60 Vbeta and 13 Jbeta primers. Original analysis: Some 12 million shared chains were among the about 80 million unique TCR beta chains that a later analysis counted. Only in-frame clones appear in the TCRdb table, and some are missing; sequencing was by immunoSEQ multiplex PCR. V and J calls and clone size are as listed in that table; D and trimming were resolved from the DNA. The sample's table shows roughly 88,000 clones.

The clonotype comes from a man aged 45-65 years in good health and CMV-seropositive. Material for sequencing was PBMCs. The V gene is TRBV11-2, the J gene TRBJ2-3, with TRBD1 as a possible D gene (6 bases). As DNA, the CDR3 is TGTGCCAGCAGCTTAGGGGGGCGGATCACAGATACGCAGTATTTT. Translated, it gives CASSLGGRITDTQYF.